Listed below are T cell receptor beta chains from one sample, sequenced in a study of radiotherapy plus CTLA-4 blockade in lung cancer. Sequencing used immunoSEQ multiplex PCR; TCRdb keeps in-frame clones, though not all of them. Of tens of thousands of clones listed, 70% to 80% are singletons. Sequencing was performed on peripheral blood, taken from a patient treated with radiotherapy plus ipilimumab. These receptors were taken from a human donor with non-small cell lung cancer who had a complete response to radiotherapy plus ipilimumab. Each CDR3 is given with its conserved first and last residue. D genes are given only for firm matches. The listing skips clone size in some rows; elsewhere it reads once, few, many or a size class.

d_gene,abundance,v_gene,j_gene,len,CDR3aa,CDR3nt
NA,NA,TRBV7-2,TRBJ1-1,18,CASSLGTALSIMNTEAFF,TGTGCCAGCAGCTTAGGGACAGCCCTCTCTATTATGAACACTGAAGCTTTCTTT
TRBD1,NA,TRBV6-5,TRBJ2-7,14,CASRSDRGHYEQYF,TGTGCCAGCAGATCGGACAGGGGACACTACGAGCAGTACTTC
TRBD1,NA,TRBV25-1,TRBJ1-1,15,CASREPGQGNTEAFF,TGTGCCAGCAGGGAACCGGGACAGGGGAACACTGAAGCTTTCTTT
TRBD1,NA,TRBV5-6,TRBJ1-5,18,CASSRGGSGQYSNQPQHF,TGTGCCAGCAGCCGGGGGGGATCGGGACAGTATAGCAATCAGCCCCAGCATTTT
TRBD1,NA,TRBV7-2,TRBJ1-2,14,CASSRTQGGYGYTF,TGTGCCAGCAGCCGGACACAGGGGGGCTATGGCTACACCTTC
NA,NA,TRBV4-1,TRBJ1-2,15,CASSQDGRGWYGYTF,TGCGCCAGCAGCCAAGATGGAAGGGGCTGGTATGGCTACACCTTC
TRBD1,NA,TRBV6-5,TRBJ2-3,16,CASSYASPGQTDTQYF,TGTGCCAGCAGTTACGCTAGCCCGGGACAGACGGATACGCAGTATTTT
TRBD1,NA,TRBV9,TRBJ1-2,15,CASRQGASGFYGYTF,TGTGCCAGCAGACAGGGGGCGAGCGGGTTCTATGGCTACACCTTC
NA,NA,TRBV18,TRBJ1-4,15,CASSPPTATNEKLFF,TGTGCCAGCTCACCACCGACAGCAACTAATGAAAAACTGTTTTTT
TRBD1,once,TRBV4-1,TRBJ1-6,14,CASSRGQRNSPLHF,TGCGCCAGCAGCCGGGGACAGCGGAATTCACCCCTCCACTTT
TRBD1,NA,TRBV19,TRBJ1-5,17,CASSRDGTAYSNQPQHF,TGTGCCAGTAGTAGAGACGGGACAGCTTATAGCAATCAGCCCCAGCATTTT
NA,NA,TRBV9,TRBJ1-2,12,CASTLPRGGYTF,TGTGCCAGCACCCTCCCTAGGGGGGGCTACACCTTC
NA,few,TRBV4-3,TRBJ1-3,14,CASSRTESGNTIYF,TGCGCCAGCAGTCGGACAGAGTCTGGAAACACCATATATTTT
NA,NA,TRBV7-8,TRBJ1-5,17,CASSLGQPFLSNQPQHF,TGTGCCAGCAGCTTAGGGCAGCCCTTTCTTAGCAATCAGCCCCAACATTTT
TRBD1,NA,TRBV7-7,TRBJ1-3,18,CASSDQQGAKASGNTIYF,TGTGCTAGCAGCGACCAACAGGGGGCCAAGGCCTCTGGAAACACCATATATTTT
NA,NA,TRBV2,TRBJ2-4,18,CASSESVLGVLAKNIQYF,TGTGCCAGCAGTGAATCGGTGTTAGGGGTGCTAGCCAAAAACATTCAGTACTTC
NA,few,TRBV28,TRBJ1-1,12,CASRGPWTEAFF,TGTGCCAGCAGGGGCCCCTGGACTGAAGCTTTCTTT
TRBD2,NA,TRBV4-1,TRBJ2-4,17,CASSQGGLAGARSIQYF,TGCGCCAGCAGCCAAGGGGGGTTAGCGGGAGCTCGTAGCATTCAGTACTTC
NA,NA,TRBV19,TRBJ1-3,15,CASTSGSPGRNTIYF,TGTGCCAGTACCTCGGGATCCCCGGGGAGAAACACCATATATTTT
NA,NA,TRBV29-1,TRBJ1-1,12,CSVQTPNTEAFF,TGCAGCGTCCAGACACCGAACACTGAAGCTTTCTTT
NA,NA,TRBV7-2,TRBJ1-2,11,CASSRLGGYTF,TGTGCCAGCAGTCGCCTAGGTGGCTACACCTTC
NA,NA,TRBV6-5,TRBJ1-1,14,CASRMTGGNTEAFF,TGTGCCAGCAGAATGACAGGTGGAAATACTGAAGCTTTCTTT
TRBD1,NA,TRBV18,TRBJ1-4,15,CASSPGQGADEKLFF,TGTGCCAGCTCACCTGGACAGGGGGCGGATGAAAAACTGTTTTTT
TRBD1,NA,TRBV7-2,TRBJ2-7,15,CASSLRGQMPYEQYF,TGTGCCAGCAGCTTAAGGGGACAGATGCCCTACGAGCAGTACTTC
NA,NA,TRBV7-2,TRBJ2-3,15,CASSLQWGGGDTQYF,TGTGCCAGCAGCTTACAGTGGGGGGGCGGAGATACGCAGTATTTT
NA,few,TRBV4-1,TRBJ2-1,16,CASSQEGLSSYNEQFF,TGCGCCAGCAGCCAAGAGGGACTTAGCTCCTACAATGAGCAGTTCTTC
TRBD2,NA,TRBV12-5,TRBJ2-3,16,CASGLSDGGATDTQYF,TGTGCTAGTGGTTTGTCCGACGGGGGGGCCACAGATACGCAGTATTTT
NA,NA,TRBV4-3,TRBJ1-1,15,CASSQMWLPNTEAFF,TGCGCCAGCAGCCAAATGTGGCTCCCGAACACTGAAGCTTTCTTT
TRBD2,NA,TRBV29-1,TRBJ2-1,15,CSVEAAGGSYNEQFF,TGCAGCGTTGAAGCAGCGGGAGGCTCCTACAATGAGCAGTTCTTC
NA,NA,TRBV18,TRBJ1-1,15,CASSPRTALNTEAFF,TGTGCCAGCTCACCCAGGACAGCCTTGAACACTGAAGCTTTCTTT
NA,few,TRBV7-6,TRBJ2-2,15,CASSLGQGNTGELFF,TGTGCCAGCAGCTTAGGGCAGGGGAACACCGGGGAGCTGTTTTTT
NA,NA,TRBV15,TRBJ2-3,15,CATSRGVGDTDTQYF,TGTGCCACCAGCAGAGGTGTGGGGGACACGGATACGCAGTATTTT
TRBD1,NA,TRBV4-2,TRBJ2-4,15,CASSQDPGQGDIQYF,TGTGCCAGCAGCCAAGATCCGGGACAGGGGGACATTCAGTACTTC
NA,NA,TRBV6-5,TRBJ1-1,11,CASEGNTEAFF,TGTGCCAGCGAGGGTAACACTGAAGCTTTCTTT
NA,NA,TRBV30,TRBJ1-2,15,CAWSGDILLSYGYTF,TGTGCCTGGAGTGGAGACATCCTCCTGAGCTATGGCTACACCTTC
TRBD2,NA,TRBV27,TRBJ2-3,18,CASRIKILAGAGTDTQYF,TGTGCCAGCAGGATCAAAATTCTAGCGGGGGCCGGCACAGATACGCAGTATTTT
TRBD1,NA,TRBV4-3,TRBJ2-1,15,CASSLRQGSYNEQFF,TGCGCCAGCAGCCTACGACAGGGTTCCTACAATGAGCAGTTCTTC
TRBD2,NA,TRBV7-2,TRBJ2-1,16,CASTLVGLAGADEQFF,TGTGCCAGCACCCTTGTCGGGCTAGCGGGAGCAGATGAGCAGTTCTTC
NA,NA,TRBV30,TRBJ2-6,16,CAWGETGIAGANVLTF,TGTGCCTGGGGAGAAACAGGTATCGCTGGGGCCAACGTCCTGACTTTC
NA,NA,TRBV9,TRBJ2-3,12,CASSGLGDTQYF,TGTGCCAGCAGCGGACTTGGGGATACGCAGTATTTT
NA,NA,TRBV7-9,TRBJ2-1,16,CASSLSPGRGDNEQFF,TGTGCCAGCAGCTTAAGCCCAGGGCGCGGCGACAATGAGCAGTTCTTC
TRBD1,NA,TRBV7-2,TRBJ2-1,15,CASSKMTGGYNEQFF,TGTGCCAGCAGCAAGATGACAGGGGGGTACAATGAGCAGTTCTTC
NA,once,TRBV10-3,TRBJ1-5,15,CAISQGHEGNQPQHF,TGTGCCATCAGTCAGGGACATGAGGGCAATCAGCCCCAGCATTTT
NA,NA,TRBV18,TRBJ2-5,15,CASSPNTGDVETQYF,TGTGCCAGCTCACCTAACACGGGGGACGTAGAGACCCAGTACTTC
NA,NA,TRBV27,TRBJ2-2,14,CASRYRRSTGELFF,TGTGCCAGTAGATACAGGAGAAGCACCGGGGAGCTGTTTTTT
TRBD2,NA,TRBV19,TRBJ2-1,14,CASRISSGNNEQFF,TGTGCCAGTAGAATATCCAGCGGGAACAATGAGCAGTTCTTC
NA,NA,TRBV7-8,TRBJ2-2,15,CASNLQGLLTGELFF,TGTGCCAGCAACCTACAGGGCTTATTAACCGGGGAGCTGTTTTTT
NA,NA,TRBV6-6,TRBJ1-2,13,CASSYSENYGYTF,TGTGCCAGCAGTTACTCAGAGAACTATGGCTACACCTTC
NA,NA,TRBV5-4,TRBJ2-3,13,CASSSKGADTQYF,TGTGCCAGCAGCTCTAAGGGGGCAGATACGCAGTATTTT
TRBD1,few,TRBV30,TRBJ1-6,15,CAWSVPGTGNSPLHF,TGTGCCTGGAGTGTACCAGGGACAGGGAACTCACCCCTCCACTTT
NA,NA,TRBV6-5,TRBJ1-1,15,CASSYGAWMNTEAFF,TGTGCCAGCAGTTACGGGGCATGGATGAACACTGAAGCTTTCTTT
TRBD1,NA,TRBV14,TRBJ1-1,17,CASSQRFYRGPFTEAFF,TGTGCCAGCAGCCAACGCTTTTACAGGGGGCCGTTCACTGAAGCTTTCTTT